These 5 T cell receptor beta chains originate from one sample sequenced in a study of T cell responses to AZD1222 COVID-19 vaccine. Assay used: immunoSEQ multiplex PCR; TCRdb lists only in-frame clones, some missing. The sample has 150,000 to 200,000 clones, roughly 88% seen once; the top ten hold around 10%. The input for sequencing was peripheral blood, taken 28 days after the second AZD1222 dose. The receptors stem from an adult who received the AZD1222 COVID-19 vaccine.

The V gene is TRBV6-5, the J gene TRBJ1-3; D uncertain. This CDR3 has 13 residues. V lost 7 bases to trimming and J lost 0 bases, with 7 bases between them. The germline gives CDR1 MNHEY, CDR2 SVGAGI. Here the CDR3 reads CASKRSSGNTIYF. The CDR3 bases are TGTGCCAGCAAGCGGAGCTCTGGAAACACCATATATTTT.

This chain's CDR3 is CASSLVRGPNTGELFF. The CDR3 region has the DNA TGTGCCAGCAGCTTAGTGCGGGGTCCGAACACCGGGGAGCTGTTTTTT. The J gene is TRBJ2-2, the V gene TRBV5-5; the D gene is possibly TRBD2 (6 bases). CDR1 is SGHKS, CDR2 YYEKEE, per germline (reference sequence). This CDR3 is built from 16 residues. V was clipped by 2 bases and J by 0 bases, with 11 bases between them.

CDR3 sequence reads: CASSPLDAIYEQYF. The CDR3 bases are TGCGCCAGCAGCCCCCTAGATGCTATCTACGAGCAGTACTTC. The chain employs TRBV5-1 and TRBJ2-7; D remains unclear. This CDR3 contains 14 residues. Germline lookup yields CDR1 SGHRS and CDR2 YFSETQ. With 4 bases removed from V and 3 bases from J, the gap between germline ends came to 14 bases.

The chain is built from TRBV12-3 or TRBV12-4 and TRBJ1-5; no reliable D call. The V and J ends lost 6 bases and 1 base respectively, with 7 bases between them. The CDR3 is 13 amino acids. The CDR3 region is CASSRGSNQPQHF. CDR3 DNA: TGTGCCAGCAGCCGAGGGAGCAATCAGCCCCAGCATTTT.

On this clone itself: The CDR3 carries no conserved terminal phenylalanine or tryptophan, so it likely arises from a read error. The limits of the CDR3 on the DNA are not certain, so only TCRdb's listed CDR3 is given. V usage is TRBV5-6 and J usage is TRBJ2-3; the table's D gene call, TRBD2, was not cross checked with the DNA. Inclusive of both ends, the CDR3 amounts to 15 amino acids. The germline V gene has CDR1 SGHDT and CDR2 YYEEEE. CDR3 sequence reads: CASSLPEGGGKAFSR.